This TCR beta chain comes out of a study of cytomegalovirus exposure and HLA in healthy donors. Details on this clone: Antigen: not known.

Study-level findings and limits: Overall, about 160 TCR beta chains were annotated as cytomegalovirus-associated.

Germline V gene sequence: CDR1 GTSNPN, CDR2 SVGIG (reference sequence). The ends lost 0 bases at V and 0 bases at J; junction bases unmatched: 9. The CDR3 runs to 19 residues. TCRdb's copy holds only in-frame clones and misses some; the assay was immunoSEQ multiplex PCR. The sample contains over 250,000 clones, about nine tenths of which appear only once. The source is a woman aged 25 to 39 in good health and CMV-seropositive. Sequencing was performed on PBMCs. The chain carries TRBV30 and TRBJ2-3; TRBD2 matches 13 bases. In DNA, the CDR3 is TGTGCCTGGAGTGTTCAGACTAGCGGGAGGTCGGATAGCACAGATACGCAGTATTTT. Translation: CAWSVQTSGRSDSTDTQYF.